The sequence of this TCR beta chain was determined in a study of vaccination and CD4 T cells after COVID-19. Study details: Overlapping peptides of the spike proteins of SARS-CoV-2, HCoV-NL63, HCoV-OC43 and HCoV-229E were used for cell stimulation.

This clonotype was counted only a few times. Its specificity is not known. This CDR3 region has 12 residues. V lost 2 bases to trimming and J lost 9 bases; unmatched junction nucleotides: 5. The germline CDR1 and CDR2 sequences are SQVTM and ANQGSEA. Sequenced with the Oncomine TCR Beta short-read assay was DNA taken from cultured CD4+ T cells. One entry per CDR3 protein, called by TCRdb with MiXCR from the PCR reads. The top ten clones hold roughly a tenth of a sample with approximately 19,000 distinct CDR3 sequences, 40% to 60% of them seen once. Specified treatment: approximately 9-day PBMC culture with coronavirus spike peptide pools or control peptides (ViraFEST assay). Study-level results: The median proportion of reactive clones detected only post-vaccination in convalescent patients was over 65%.

The material sequenced was CD4+ T cells from blood, cultured in vitro, taken before SARS-CoV-2 vaccination. The TCR comes from a human donor who had recovered from COVID-19. The chain uses TRBV29-1 and TRBJ1-2; the match to TRBD1 covers 8 bases. The CDR3: CSVEQGALSYTF. CDR3 DNA sequence: TGCAGCGTTGAACAGGGGGCGCTCAGCTACACCTTC. Together with reference TRBV29-1 and TRBJ1-2, the CDR3 gives the full variable domain: SAVISQKPSRDICQRGTSLTIQCQVDSQVTMMFWYRQQPGQSLTLIATANQGSEATYESGFVIDKFPISRPNLTFSTLTVSNMSPEDSSIYLCSVEQGALSYTFGSGTRLTVV.